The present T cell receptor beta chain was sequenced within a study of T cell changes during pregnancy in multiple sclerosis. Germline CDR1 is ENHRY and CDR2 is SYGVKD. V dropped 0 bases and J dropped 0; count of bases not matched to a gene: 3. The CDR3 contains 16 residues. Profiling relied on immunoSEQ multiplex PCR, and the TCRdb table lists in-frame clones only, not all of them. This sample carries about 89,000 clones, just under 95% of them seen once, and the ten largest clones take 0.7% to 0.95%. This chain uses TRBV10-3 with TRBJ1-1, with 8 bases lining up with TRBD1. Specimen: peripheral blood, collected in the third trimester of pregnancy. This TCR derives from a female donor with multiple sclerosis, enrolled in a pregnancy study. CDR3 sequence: CAISESGTGMNTEAFF. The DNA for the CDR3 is TGTGCCATCAGTGAGTCCGGGACAGGCATGAACACTGAAGCTTTCTTT.